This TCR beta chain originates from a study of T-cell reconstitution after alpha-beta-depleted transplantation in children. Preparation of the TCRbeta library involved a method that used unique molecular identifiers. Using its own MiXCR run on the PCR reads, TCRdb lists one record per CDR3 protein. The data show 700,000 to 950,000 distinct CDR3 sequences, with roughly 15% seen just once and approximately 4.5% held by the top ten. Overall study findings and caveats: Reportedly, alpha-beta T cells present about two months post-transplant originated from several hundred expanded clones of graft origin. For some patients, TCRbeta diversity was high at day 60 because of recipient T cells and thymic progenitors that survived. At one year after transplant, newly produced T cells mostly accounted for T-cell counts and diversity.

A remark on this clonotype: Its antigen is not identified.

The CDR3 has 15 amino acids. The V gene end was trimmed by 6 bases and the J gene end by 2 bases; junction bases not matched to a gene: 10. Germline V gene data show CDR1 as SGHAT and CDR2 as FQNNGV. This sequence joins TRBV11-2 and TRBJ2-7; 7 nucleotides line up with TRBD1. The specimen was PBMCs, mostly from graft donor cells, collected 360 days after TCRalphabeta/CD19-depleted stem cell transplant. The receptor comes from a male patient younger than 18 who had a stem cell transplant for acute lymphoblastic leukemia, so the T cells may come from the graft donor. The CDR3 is CASRVNRGQPYEQYF. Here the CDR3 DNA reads TGTGCCAGCAGGGTGAACAGGGGACAACCCTACGAGCAGTACTTC.